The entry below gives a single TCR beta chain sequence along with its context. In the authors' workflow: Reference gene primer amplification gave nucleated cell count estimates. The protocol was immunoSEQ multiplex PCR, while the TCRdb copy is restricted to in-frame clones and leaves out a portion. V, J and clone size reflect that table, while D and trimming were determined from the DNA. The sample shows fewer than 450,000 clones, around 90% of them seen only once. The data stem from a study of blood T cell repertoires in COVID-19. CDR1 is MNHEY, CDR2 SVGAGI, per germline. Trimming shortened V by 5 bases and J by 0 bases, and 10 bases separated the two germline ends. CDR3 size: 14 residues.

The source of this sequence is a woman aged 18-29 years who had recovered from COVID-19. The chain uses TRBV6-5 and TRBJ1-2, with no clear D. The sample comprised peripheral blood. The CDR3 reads CASSRHDSNYGYTF. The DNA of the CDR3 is TGTGCCAGCAGTAGACACGATTCTAACTATGGCTACACCTTC.